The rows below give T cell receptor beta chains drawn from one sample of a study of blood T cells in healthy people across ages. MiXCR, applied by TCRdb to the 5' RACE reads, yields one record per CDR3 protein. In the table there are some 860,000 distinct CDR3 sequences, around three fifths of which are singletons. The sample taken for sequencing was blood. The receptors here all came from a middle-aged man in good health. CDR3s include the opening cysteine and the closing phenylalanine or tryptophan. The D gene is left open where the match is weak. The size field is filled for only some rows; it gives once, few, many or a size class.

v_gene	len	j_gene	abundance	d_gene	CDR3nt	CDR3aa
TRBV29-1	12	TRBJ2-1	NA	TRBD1	TGCAGCGCTCCGGGACAGAAAAATGAGCAGTTCTTC	CSAPGQKNEQFF
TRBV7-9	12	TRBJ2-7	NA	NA	TGTGCCAGCAGCGTTCAATCCTACGAGCAGTACTTC	CASSVQSYEQYF
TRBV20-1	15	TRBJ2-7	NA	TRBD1	TGCAGTGCTAGAGCCCCGGACAGGGCCTCCTACGAGCAGTACTTC	CSARAPDRASYEQYF
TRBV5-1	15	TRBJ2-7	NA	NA	TGCGCCAGCAGCTTGATGGCCCACCGGAAGGACGAGCAGTACTTC	CASSLMAHRKDEQYF
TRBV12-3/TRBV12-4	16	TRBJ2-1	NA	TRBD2	TGTGCCAGCAGTTTAGATAGGACTAGCGGGGGCAATGAGCAGTTCTTC	CASSLDRTSGGNEQFF
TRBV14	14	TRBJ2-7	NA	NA	TGTGCCAGCAGCCAAGATCTTCAAGGCTACGAGCAGTACTTC	CASSQDLQGYEQYF
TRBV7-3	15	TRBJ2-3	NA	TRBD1	TGTGCCAGCAGCTCTACAGGGGGCTGGACAGATACGCAGTATTTT	CASSSTGGWTDTQYF
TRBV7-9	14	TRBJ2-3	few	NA	TGTGCCAGCAGCTTGGGCAGGGACCTAGATACGCAGTATTTT	CASSLGRDLDTQYF
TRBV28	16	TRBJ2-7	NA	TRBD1	TGTGCCAGCAGCCTAGGGGCCGGGACAGAGGGCTACGAGCAGTACTTC	CASSLGAGTEGYEQYF
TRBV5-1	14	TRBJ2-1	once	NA	TGCGCCAGCAGCTTGCAGGACAGTTACAATGAGCAGGTCTTC	CASSLQDSYNEQVF
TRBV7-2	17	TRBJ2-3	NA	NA	TGTGCCAGCAGCTTAGGGTTAAACGGGCTAGATATAGATACGCAGTATTTT	CASSLGLNGLDIDTQYF
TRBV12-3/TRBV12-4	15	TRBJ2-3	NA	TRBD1	TGTGCCAGCAGGTCCGGGACAGGGGATATTAATACGCAGTATTTT	CASRSGTGDINTQYF
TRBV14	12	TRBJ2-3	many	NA	TGTGCCAGCAGCCAAGATCGGGTTACGCAGTATTTT	CASSQDRVTQYF
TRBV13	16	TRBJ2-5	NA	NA	TGTGCCAGCAGTAGGGGAGGGGGGAGAGCCCAAGAGACCCAGTACTTC	CASSRGGGRAQETQYF
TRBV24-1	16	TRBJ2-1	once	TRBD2	TGTGCCACCAGTGACCCCTCCGCCCTAGCGGGGGATCCCCAGTTCTTC	CATSDPSALAGDPQFF
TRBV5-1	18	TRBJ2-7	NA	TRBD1	TGCGCCAGCAGCTTGGCCGCCGGGACAGGGGGCGCTTTTTGGGAGCAGTACTTC	CASSLAAGTGGAFWEQYF
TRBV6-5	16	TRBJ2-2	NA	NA	TGTGCCAGCAGTTACGGTCGAGGGGCGAACACCGGGGAGCTGTTTTTT	CASSYGRGANTGELFF
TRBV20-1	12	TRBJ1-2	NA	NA	TGCAGTGCCCCCGTGCGTCACTATGGCTACACCTTC	CSAPVRHYGYTF
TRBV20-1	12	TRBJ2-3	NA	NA	TGCAGTGCTAGATGGCAGGGGGATACGCAGTATTTT	CSARWQGDTQYF
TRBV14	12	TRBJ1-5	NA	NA	TGTGCCAGCAGCCAAGGCTATCAGCCCCAGCATTTT	CASSQGYQPQHF
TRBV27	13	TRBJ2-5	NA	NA	TGTGCCAGCAGTTTATGGGTGGGGGAGACCCAGTACTTC	CASSLWVGETQYF
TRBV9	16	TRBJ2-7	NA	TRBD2	TGTGCCAGCAGCGGCGACCTGAGCGGGAGCTCCTATGAGCAGTACTTC	CASSGDLSGSSYEQYF
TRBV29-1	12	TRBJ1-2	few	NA	TGCAGCGTTCGACAGCGACCCTATGGCTACACCTTC	CSVRQRPYGYTF
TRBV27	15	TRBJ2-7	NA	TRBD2	TGTGCCAGCAGTTATCTAGCGGGTGCTGTTTACGAGCAGTACTTC	CASSYLAGAVYEQYF
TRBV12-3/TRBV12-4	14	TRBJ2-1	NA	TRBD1	TGTGCCAGCAGTTTAAGGTCAGGGGGAAGTGAGCAGTTCTTC	CASSLRSGGSEQFF
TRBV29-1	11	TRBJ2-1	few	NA	TGCAGCGTCAGGGGACTCACCGAGCAGTTCTTC	CSVRGLTEQFF
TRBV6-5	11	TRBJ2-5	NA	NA	TGTGCCAGCAGTTCCTCCGGGTACCAGTACTTC	CASSSSGYQYF
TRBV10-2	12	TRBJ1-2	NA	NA	TGCGCCAGCAGTGAGATTAACTATGGCTACACCTTC	CASSEINYGYTF
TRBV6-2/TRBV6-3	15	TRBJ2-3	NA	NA	TGTGCCAGCAGTTACTTGTCCGCGGGGACAGATACGCAGTATTTT	CASSYLSAGTDTQYF
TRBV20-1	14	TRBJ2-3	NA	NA	TGCAGTGCCAGGGACGGAAAGAGCACAGATACGCAGTATTTT	CSARDGKSTDTQYF
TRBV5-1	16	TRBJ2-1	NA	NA	TGCGCCAGCAGCGCCGTCGGGGGCTCGCCCTACAATGAGCAGTTCTTC	CASSAVGGSPYNEQFF
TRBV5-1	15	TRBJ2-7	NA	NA	TGCGCCAGCAGCTTGGAACGGGGGAGTACCTACGAGCAGTACTTC	CASSLERGSTYEQYF
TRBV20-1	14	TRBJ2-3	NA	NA	TGCAGTGCTAGAGTTGGGGGGTACACAGATACGCAGTATTTT	CSARVGGYTDTQYF
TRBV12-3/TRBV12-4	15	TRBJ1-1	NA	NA	TGTGCCAGCAGTTTAGCGACGGTCCACAACACTGAAGCTTTCTTT	CASSLATVHNTEAFF
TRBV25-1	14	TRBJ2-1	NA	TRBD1	TGTGCCAGCAGTCGGACAGGGGTGCTGGATGAGCAGTTCTTC	CASSRTGVLDEQFF
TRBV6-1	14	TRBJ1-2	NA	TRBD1	TGTGCCAGCAGTGAGGGGGACAGTAGAGGAGGCTACACCTTC	CASSEGDSRGGYTF
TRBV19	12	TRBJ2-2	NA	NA	TGTGCCAGTAGTATTCTGGCCGGGGAGCTGTTTTTT	CASSILAGELFF
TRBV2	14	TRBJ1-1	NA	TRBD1	TGTGCCAGCGGACTGGGACAGCTGAACACTGAAGCTTTCTTT	CASGLGQLNTEAFF
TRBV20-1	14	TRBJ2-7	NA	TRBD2	TGCAGTGCTGGACGACTAGCGATGGGGTACGAGCAGTACTTC	CSAGRLAMGYEQYF
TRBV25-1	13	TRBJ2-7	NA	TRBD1	TGTGCCACTTCCGGGACAGGGAAGTACGAGCAGTACTTC	CATSGTGKYEQYF
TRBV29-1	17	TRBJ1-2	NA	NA	TGCAGCGTTGATAGGGCGGGTCAGGGAGTTTCGTCCTATGGCTACACCTTC	CSVDRAGQGVSSYGYTF
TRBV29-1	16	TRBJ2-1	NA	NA	TGCAGCGTTGAAGGCTCCCCGGGGGACTCCTACAATGAGCAGTTCTTC	CSVEGSPGDSYNEQFF
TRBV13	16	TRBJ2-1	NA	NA	TGTGCCAGCAGCACCTCGACAGGCGGACCTCTCAATGAGCAGTTCTTC	CASSTSTGGPLNEQFF
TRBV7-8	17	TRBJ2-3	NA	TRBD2	TGTGCCAGCAGCTTAGATTGGGGACTAGGAGTTGCAGATACGCAGTATTTT	CASSLDWGLGVADTQYF
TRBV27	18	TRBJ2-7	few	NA	TGTGCCAGCGGAGACAGGGCCTTTCCGGGAGGGCTAGGCTACGAGCAGTACTTC	CASGDRAFPGGLGYEQYF
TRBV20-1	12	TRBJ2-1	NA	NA	TGCAGTGCGACTCGGACCGACAATGAGCAGTTCTTC	CSATRTDNEQFF
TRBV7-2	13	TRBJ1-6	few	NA	TGTGCCAGCAGCTTAGATCAGGGTTCCCCCCTCCACTTT	CASSLDQGSPLHF
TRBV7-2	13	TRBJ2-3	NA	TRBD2	TGTGCCAGCAGCTTCAAGCTAGCGGGGTCGCAGTATTTT	CASSFKLAGSQYF
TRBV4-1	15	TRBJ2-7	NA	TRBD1	TGCGCCAGCAGCCAACCGGGACAGGGGGTTTACGAGCAGTACTTC	CASSQPGQGVYEQYF
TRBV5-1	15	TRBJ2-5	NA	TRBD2	TGCGCCAGCAGCTGGCGGGGGGGCTTCCAAGAGACCCAGTACTTC	CASSWRGGFQETQYF
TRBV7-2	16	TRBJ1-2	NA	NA	TGTGCCAGCAGCGCAACACAGGTTTCCGGGAACTATGGCTACACCTTC	CASSATQVSGNYGYTF
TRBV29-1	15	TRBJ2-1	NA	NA	TGCAGCGTTGAAGCGTCGGGAGCCGGTTCTAATGAGCAGTTCTTC	CSVEASGAGSNEQFF
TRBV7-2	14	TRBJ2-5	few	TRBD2	TGTGCCAGCAGCTTAATAGCGGGGCAAGAGACCCAGTACTTC	CASSLIAGQETQYF
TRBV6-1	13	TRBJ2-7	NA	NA	TGTGCCAGCAGTCCACAGGTACACTACGAGCAGTACTTC	CASSPQVHYEQYF
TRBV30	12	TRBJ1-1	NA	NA	TGTGCCTGGAATAGGCCCAACACTGAAGCTTTCTTT	CAWNRPNTEAFF